A single TCR beta chain is shown here with its context. Use of 60 Vbeta and 13 Jbeta primers characterized the PCR. Repertoires were generated with immunoSEQ multiplex PCR, while TCRdb's copy carries only in-frame clones and drops some. The sample comprises 68,000 or so clones, around four fifths of which are singletons, and 4% to 5.5% rests with the top ten. This sample was taken from a study of cytomegalovirus exposure and HLA in healthy donors. The CDR3 extends over 14 amino acids. V lost 4 bases to trimming and J lost 6 bases; unmatched junction nucleotides: 7. CDR1 GTSNPN and CDR2 SVGIG come from the germline V gene (reference sequence).

This chain connects TRBV30 to TRBJ2-1; 9 nucleotides match TRBD1. This TCR was recovered from a woman younger than 45 in good health and CMV-seronegative. Material for sequencing was PBMCs. The CDR3 protein is CAWNPGQGINEQFF. The CDR3 nucleotides read TGTGCCTGGAACCCGGGACAGGGCATCAATGAGCAGTTCTTC. Looking up the rest from reference TRBV30 and TRBJ2-1 gives the full variable domain: SQTIHQWPATLVQPVGSPLSLECTVEGTSNPNLYWYRQAAGRGLQLLFYSVGIGQISSEVPQNLSASRPQDRQFILSSKKLLLSDSGFYLCAWNPGQGINEQFFGPGTRLTVL.